This paragraph covers one T cell receptor (beta chain) sequence. The antigen is unknown. The CDR3 has 15 amino acids. Germline CDR1 is SGHTA and CDR2 is FQGNSA. V lost 4 bases and J lost 0, with 12 bases in between. The authors obtained over 95% purity in all sorted populations. Every isolated RNA sample was fully reverse transcribed, so sequencing captured expressed TCRB transcripts. The table came from immunoSEQ multiplex PCR; TCRdb's copy has only in-frame clones and leaves some out. The data show about 620,000 clones, with around 16% seen just once and roughly 0.098% held by the top ten. The data were obtained in a study of beta chain features in type 1 diabetes. Study-level findings and limits: Compared with healthy donors, patients appeared to share more similar naive, central memory and regulatory TCRB repertoires.

The genes are TRBV7-2 and TRBJ1-2; D is unclear. The material sequenced was naive CD4+ T cells from blood. The receptor's source is a man aged 18 to 35 in good health. CDR3 loop: CASSSRVGTNYGYTF. For the CDR3, the DNA is TGTGCCAGCAGCTCCCGCGTAGGGACTAACTATGGCTACACCTTC. Full variable domain (remainder filled in from reference TRBV7-2 and TRBJ1-2): GAGVSQSPSNKVTEKGKDVELRCDPISGHTALYWYRQSLGQGLEFLIYFQGNSAPDKSGLPSDRFSAERTGGSVSTLTIQRTQQEDSAVYLCASSSRVGTNYGYTFGSGTRLTVV.